Following are 17 T cell receptor beta chains from one sample sequenced in a study of T cells after yellow fever vaccination. TCRdb reprocessed the 5' RACE reads with MiXCR, giving one entry per CDR3 protein. The top ten clones hold around a third of a sample with approximately 58,000 distinct CDR3 sequences, 5.7% of them seen once. Sequencing used PBMCs, either bulk or a sorted T-cell subset (CD4+, CD8+, memory, or dextramer-sorted; not recorded which), obtained on the day of the yellow fever booster vaccination. The receptors come from a man between 18 and 35 years old who received the YFV17D yellow fever vaccine.

This clonotype was picked up many times. The CDR3 DNA is TGTGCCAGTACTGGACTAGCGGGGAGTGAGCAGTTCTTC. This encodes CASTGLAGSEQFF. The chain combines TRBV2 with TRBJ2-1; 12 nucleotides match TRBD2. The ends lost 9 bases at V and 9 bases at J; junction bases unmatched: 6. Germline V gene sequence: CDR1 SNHLY, CDR2 FYNNEI. This CDR3 spans 13 amino acids.

The table lists this clonotype with many counts. This chain links TRBV7-9 with TRBJ2-7; perhaps TRBD2 as D (5 bases). Per the germline V gene, CDR1 is SEHNR and CDR2 is FQNEAQ (reference sequence). Trimming cost V 4 bases and J 2 bases, with 12 bases left between them. CDR3 length: 14 amino acids. The chain's CDR3 is CASSSGGSAYEQYF. Written as DNA, the CDR3 is TGTGCCAGCAGCTCAGGAGGCTCCGCCTACGAGCAGTACTTC. Drawing the rest from reference TRBV7-9 and TRBJ2-7, the complete variable domain is DTGVSQNPRHKITKRGQNVTFRCDPISEHNRLYWYRQTLGQGPEFLTYFQNEAQLEKSRLLSDRFSAERPKGSFSTLEIQRTEQGDSAMYLCASSSGGSAYEQYFGPGTRLTVT.

The sample holds a few counts of this clonotype. The chain joins TRBV5-5 to TRBJ2-1, with 11 bases aligning to TRBD2. Trimming took 3 bases from V and 4 from J; bases not matched to a gene: 3. Looked up from germline, CDR1 is SGHKS and CDR2 is YYEKEE (reference sequence). The CDR3 totals 15 residues. Here the CDR3 reads CASSWGLAAYNEQFF. The CDR3 region has the DNA TGTGCCAGCAGCTGGGGACTAGCGGCTTACAATGAGCAGTTCTTC.

The chain joins TRBV6-2 or TRBV6-3 to TRBJ2-7, with D tentatively TRBD2 (5 bases). The length of the CDR3 is 13 residues. V was cut by 4 bases and J by 2 bases, with 9 bases left in between. Germline CDR1 is MNHEY and CDR2 is SVGEGT. DNA of the CDR3: TGTGCCAGCAGTTCCGGGGATACCTACGAGCAGTACGTC. Its translation: CASSSGDTYEQYV.

This clonotype was counted between two and nine times. This rearrangement joins TRBV9 to TRBJ2-2; D tentatively fits TRBD1 or TRBD2 (5 bases each). The CDR3 contains 14 residues. V lost 0 bases and J 3 bases, leaving 6 bases between the germline ends. In germline, CDR1 is SGDLS, CDR2 YYNGEE. The CDR3: CASSVGGYTGELFF. The DNA of the CDR3 is TGTGCCAGCAGCGTAGGGGGGTACACCGGGGAGCTGTTTTTT.

This clonotype has ten or more counts. The rearrangement uses TRBV6-5 and TRBJ1-1; 9 bases match TRBD1. Germline CDR1 reads MNHEY; CDR2 reads SVGAGI. V gave up 8 bases and J gave up 3 bases; unmatched junction bases: 7. The CDR3 totals 14 residues. CDR3 sequence reads: CASFFGTGHTEAFF. CDR3 nucleotide sequence: TGTGCCAGCTTTTTCGGGACAGGGCACACTGAAGCTTTCTTT.

The chain links TRBV30 to TRBJ1-5, with 8 bases lining up with TRBD1. V was pared by 3 bases and J by 6 bases, with 7 bases of the junction left unmatched. This CDR3 comprises 14 residues. Germline V lookup: CDR1 GTSNPN, CDR2 SVGIG (reference sequence). CDR3: CAWSPDRDGQPQHF. The DNA of the CDR3 is TGTGCCTGGAGCCCGGACAGGGACGGTCAGCCCCAGCATTTT. Complete variable domain (other parts from reference TRBV30 and TRBJ1-5): SQTIHQWPATLVQPVGSPLSLECTVEGTSNPNLYWYRQAAGRGLQLLFYSVGIGQISSEVPQNLSASRPQDRQFILSSKKLLLSDSGFYLCAWSPDRDGQPQHFGDGTRLSIL.

In this sample, this clonotype turned up many times. This chain joins TRBV11-2 and TRBJ1-6; no clear D. This CDR3 comprises 12 residues. CDR1 and CDR2 (germline): SGHAT, FQNNGV. Trimming stripped 5 bases from V and 7 bases from J, with 6 bases between. CDR3: CASSSRNSPLHF. CDR3 nucleotide sequence: TGTGCCAGCAGCAGTAGGAATTCACCCCTCCACTTT.

This chain joins TRBV7-9 and TRBJ2-1, with D perhaps given as TRBD1 or TRBD2 (6 bases each). CDR1 and CDR2 from the germline V gene are SEHNR and FQNEAQ (reference sequence). This CDR3 contains 11 residues. Trimming took 10 bases from V and 6 from J, leaving 10 bases between them. For the CDR3, the DNA is TGTGCCAACGGGGGCTTCAATGAGCAGTTCTTC. Its protein product is CANGGFNEQFF.

A remark on this clonotype: At one of its ends the junction is not consistent with the germline gene, which may arise from a read error. The V and J genes are TRBV7-9 and TRBJ2-2; 7 bases align to TRBD1. Germline CDR1 SEHNR, CDR2 FQNEAQ (reference sequence). The CDR3 has 15 amino acids. The CDR3 is CASSKMTGNSGELFF. DNA of the CDR3: TGTGCCAGCAGCAAGATGACAGGGAACAGCGGGGAGCTGTTTTTT.

This clonotype was seen repeatedly, ten times or more. This chain uses TRBV7-9 with TRBJ2-7; D unresolved. V gave up 3 bases and J gave up 6 bases, with 9 bases separating them. The germline CDR1 and CDR2 sequences are SEHNR and FQNEAQ (reference sequence). CDR3 length: 12 residues. The CDR3 loop reads CASSFGTFEQYF. The DNA of the CDR3 is TGTGCCAGCAGCTTCGGCACCTTCGAGCAGTACTTC. Based on the CDR3 plus reference TRBV7-9 and TRBJ2-7, the full variable domain is DTGVSQNPRHKITKRGQNVTFRCDPISEHNRLYWYRQTLGQGPEFLTYFQNEAQLEKSRLLSDRFSAERPKGSFSTLEIQRTEQGDSAMYLCASSFGTFEQYFGPGTRLTVT.

In its sample, this clonotype was seen many times. This chain links TRBV4-3 with TRBJ2-3; a possible D gene is TRBD2 (7 bases). V was trimmed by 2 bases and J by 3 bases, leaving 15 bases between them. CDR1 is LGHNA and CDR2 is YSLEER in the germline V gene. The length of the CDR3 is 16 residues. The CDR3 nucleotides are TGCGCCAGCAGCCAACCCGGGCGGGGGCTAACAGATACGCAGTATTTT. Translated: CASSQPGRGLTDTQYF.

This clonotype was counted between two and nine times. V gene TRBV15 combines with J gene TRBJ2-5; D is uncertain. Trimming pared 0 bases from V and 5 bases from J, leaving 16 bases between. The CDR3 totals 16 residues. The V gene's germline CDR1 is LNHNV and CDR2 YYDKDF (reference sequence). The CDR3 bases are TGTGCCACCAGCAGAGATCAGACCGCTGGTCGGGAGACCCAGTACTTC. Amino acid sequence: CATSRDQTAGRETQYF.

This clonotype was seen many times. This rearrangement joins TRBV10-3 to TRBJ2-7, with a weak D call TRBD2 (5 bases). Germline values: CDR1 ENHRY, CDR2 SYGVKD. This CDR3 is 14 amino acids long. Trimming pared 4 bases from V and 0 bases from J, leaving 10 bases between. The CDR3 region is CAISAVGSSYEQYV. The CDR3 coding sequence is TGTGCCATCAGTGCTGTGGGGAGCTCCTACGAGCAGTACGTC.

The V call is TRBV7-8, the J call TRBJ1-2; TRBD1 agrees at 8 bases. Germline lookup yields CDR1 SGHVS and CDR2 FQNEAQ. This CDR3 contains 15 residues. The V segment lost 6 bases and the J segment 8 bases; nucleotides outside the gene matches: 14. For the CDR3, the DNA is TGTGCCAGCAGTTATCACCGGGACAGGCAGAACGGCTACACCTTC. Its protein product is CASSYHRDRQNGYTF.

J is TRBJ1-5 and V is TRBV4-1; 9 bases fit TRBD1. The junction had 5 bases not matched to a gene; V was cut back by 3 bases and J by 2 bases. This CDR3 comprises 16 residues. The germline CDR1 and CDR2 sequences are MGHRA and YSYEKL. In DNA form, the CDR3 reads TGCGCCAGCAGCCAGCCGGGACAGGGCGGCAATCAGCCCCAGCATTTT. Its protein is CASSQPGQGGNQPQHF.

Many counts were recorded for this clonotype. The rearrangement links TRBV4-1 to TRBJ2-7, with D perhaps matching TRBD2 (6 bases). Germline V gives CDR1 MGHRA, CDR2 YSYEKL. The CDR3 has 15 amino acids. V lost 1 base and J 3 bases, leaving 13 bases between the germline ends. As DNA, the CDR3 is TGCGCCAGCAGCCAAGGAACAAAGACTAGCTACGAGCAGTACTTC. Amino acids: CASSQGTKTSYEQYF.